Listed below are T cell receptor beta chains from one sample, sequenced in a study of identical twins. TCRdb re-called the 5' RACE reads with MiXCR, one entry per CDR3 protein. The data show more than 1.5 million distinct CDR3 sequences, under 35% seen once. The sequencing sample was made of cord blood. All receptors derive from a newborn girl in good health. Both conserved end residues are part of each CDR3. A D gene is named only where the DNA matches it firmly. Clone sizes are given selectively: once, few, many, or a class where the clone is expanded.

abundance: few; j_gene: TRBJ2-5; d_gene: .; v_gene: TRBV29-1; CDR3nt: TGCAGCGCTATTGGGGCGGTCCAAGAGACCCAGTACTTC; CDR3aa: CSAIGAVQETQYF
abundance: few; j_gene: TRBJ2-3; d_gene: TRBD2; v_gene: TRBV13; CDR3nt: TGTGCCAGCAGCTTAGTACTAGCGGGACGAGATACGCAGTATTTT; CDR3aa: CASSLVLAGRDTQYF
abundance: .; j_gene: TRBJ2-3; d_gene: TRBD2; v_gene: TRBV15; CDR3nt: TGTGCCACCAGCAGAGCCCGATTACTAGCGGAGCTCACAGATACGCAGTATTTT; CDR3aa: CATSRARLLAELTDTQYF
abundance: .; j_gene: TRBJ2-3; d_gene: TRBD2; v_gene: TRBV10-2; CDR3nt: TGCGCCAGCAGGACTAGCGACGTCGGGTCGCAGTATTTT; CDR3aa: CASRTSDVGSQYF
abundance: .; j_gene: TRBJ1-1; d_gene: .; v_gene: TRBV7-9; CDR3nt: TGTGCCAGCAGCCGTCGGGAAGCGAACACTGAGGCTTTCTTT; CDR3aa: CASSRREANTEAFF
abundance: .; j_gene: TRBJ2-6; d_gene: .; v_gene: TRBV28; CDR3nt: TGTGCCAGCAGTCTTAATTGGCCCATCGGACACTCTGGGGCCAACGTCCTGACTTTC; CDR3aa: CASSLNWPIGHSGANVLTF
abundance: .; j_gene: TRBJ1-2; d_gene: .; v_gene: TRBV4-1; CDR3nt: TGCGCCAGCAGCCACCAGGGCAATTCTAACTATGGCTACACCTTC; CDR3aa: CASSHQGNSNYGYTF
abundance: .; j_gene: TRBJ2-7; d_gene: TRBD1; v_gene: TRBV12-3/TRBV12-4; CDR3nt: TGTGCCAGCAGTTTAGCAGGGGGCCTACCCTACGAGCAGTACTTC; CDR3aa: CASSLAGGLPYEQYF
abundance: .; j_gene: TRBJ2-7; d_gene: TRBD2; v_gene: TRBV27; CDR3nt: TGTGCCAGCAGTTTACTGCGGGAGGCCTCCTACGAGCAGTACTTC; CDR3aa: CASSLLREASYEQYF
abundance: few; j_gene: TRBJ2-7; d_gene: TRBD1; v_gene: TRBV5-1; CDR3nt: TGCGCCAGTAGAACAGGGGTCGACTACGAGCAGTACTTC; CDR3aa: CASRTGVDYEQYF
abundance: .; j_gene: TRBJ2-1; d_gene: .; v_gene: TRBV5-6; CDR3nt: TGTGCCAGCAGCTTCGACCTAGCCAATGAGCAGTTCTTC; CDR3aa: CASSFDLANEQFF
abundance: .; j_gene: TRBJ2-7; d_gene: TRBD2; v_gene: TRBV27; CDR3nt: TGTGCCAGCAGTTACAGCGGGACCCACGAGCAGTACTTC; CDR3aa: CASSYSGTHEQYF
abundance: .; j_gene: TRBJ2-7; d_gene: .; v_gene: TRBV3-1; CDR3nt: TGTGCCAGCAGCCAACAGGGAGAAACCTACGAGCAGTACTTC; CDR3aa: CASSQQGETYEQYF
abundance: .; j_gene: TRBJ2-2; d_gene: .; v_gene: TRBV27; CDR3nt: TGTGCCAGCACCTCAATTCGGGACACCGGGGAGCTGTTTTTT; CDR3aa: CASTSIRDTGELFF
abundance: .; j_gene: TRBJ1-1; d_gene: TRBD1; v_gene: TRBV30; CDR3nt: TGTGCCTGGAGTGTAGGGGGCTGGGGCACTGAAGCTTTCTTT; CDR3aa: CAWSVGGWGTEAFF
abundance: .; j_gene: TRBJ2-1; d_gene: TRBD2; v_gene: TRBV2; CDR3nt: TGTGCCAGCAGTGGGATTAGCGGGGAGACCCAGTTCTTC; CDR3aa: CASSGISGETQFF
abundance: few; j_gene: TRBJ1-1; d_gene: .; v_gene: TRBV20-1; CDR3nt: TGCAGTGCGATACAGGGGAACACTGAAGCTTTCTTT; CDR3aa: CSAIQGNTEAFF
abundance: few; j_gene: TRBJ2-1; d_gene: TRBD2; v_gene: TRBV7-9; CDR3nt: TGTGCCAGCAGGGCCACCGGGACTAGCGGCCACAATGAGCAGTTCTTC; CDR3aa: CASRATGTSGHNEQFF
abundance: .; j_gene: TRBJ2-3; d_gene: TRBD1; v_gene: TRBV6-7; CDR3nt: TGTGCCAGCAGTCTTTTACAGGGGACACACACAGATACGCAGTATTTT; CDR3aa: CASSLLQGTHTDTQYF
abundance: few; j_gene: TRBJ1-1; d_gene: .; v_gene: TRBV20-1; CDR3nt: TGCACCTCCTGGGCAGACGAAATGAACACTGAAGCTTTCTTT; CDR3aa: CTSWADEMNTEAFF
abundance: many; j_gene: TRBJ2-3; d_gene: TRBD2; v_gene: TRBV27; CDR3nt: TGTGCCAGCGGGACTAGCTCCCGCACAGATACGCAGTATTTT; CDR3aa: CASGTSSRTDTQYF
abundance: few; j_gene: TRBJ2-7; d_gene: TRBD1; v_gene: TRBV14; CDR3nt: TGTGCCAGCAGCCCTCCGGGACAGGGATTGTACGAGCAGTACTTC; CDR3aa: CASSPPGQGLYEQYF
abundance: .; j_gene: TRBJ2-3; d_gene: .; v_gene: TRBV9; CDR3nt: TGTGCCAGCAGCGTAGGAGTGGGGGATACGCAGTATTTT; CDR3aa: CASSVGVGDTQYF
abundance: few; j_gene: TRBJ1-4; d_gene: TRBD1; v_gene: TRBV6-1; CDR3nt: TGTGCCAGCATGGGGGGACAGAAGAGTGAAAAACTGTTTTTT; CDR3aa: CASMGGQKSEKLFF
abundance: few; j_gene: TRBJ2-1; d_gene: TRBD2; v_gene: TRBV7-2; CDR3nt: TGTGCCAGCAGCGCTGGACTAGCGGGTTTTCGTCCGAATGAGCAGTTCTTC; CDR3aa: CASSAGLAGFRPNEQFF
abundance: .; j_gene: TRBJ2-3; d_gene: TRBD1; v_gene: TRBV6-6; CDR3nt: TGTGCCAGCGGTTACACAGGGGCCAGCGCAGATACGCAGTATTTT; CDR3aa: CASGYTGASADTQYF
abundance: .; j_gene: TRBJ1-6; d_gene: .; v_gene: TRBV30; CDR3nt: TGTGCCTGGAGTGTCGGACTAGGGAATTCACCCCTCCACTTT; CDR3aa: CAWSVGLGNSPLHF
abundance: .; j_gene: TRBJ2-7; d_gene: TRBD2; v_gene: TRBV4-2; CDR3nt: TGTGCCAGCAGCCAAAGATCGGGGCCTGGCCGAGGGACTAGCGGCTCCTACGAGCAGTACTTC; CDR3aa: CASSQRSGPGRGTSGSYEQYF
abundance: many; j_gene: TRBJ2-7; d_gene: TRBD1; v_gene: TRBV18; CDR3nt: TGTGCCAGCAGCCCCGGGACAGGGGGCTACGAGCAGTACTTC; CDR3aa: CASSPGTGGYEQYF
abundance: many; j_gene: TRBJ2-6; d_gene: TRBD2; v_gene: TRBV3-1; CDR3nt: TGTGCCAGCAGCCTCCTTAGCGGGTCCTACTCTGGGGCCAACGTCCTGACTTTC; CDR3aa: CASSLLSGSYSGANVLTF
abundance: few; j_gene: TRBJ1-6; d_gene: .; v_gene: TRBV5-5; CDR3nt: TGTGCCAGCAGCTTGGACCCGGGGTCAGGTTCACCCCTCCACTTT; CDR3aa: CASSLDPGSGSPLHF
abundance: .; j_gene: TRBJ1-2; d_gene: .; v_gene: TRBV21-1; CDR3nt: TGTGCCAGTTGGGCGGACAGGGGGCGCTGCTATGGCTACACCTTC; CDR3aa: CASWADRGRCYGYTF
abundance: .; j_gene: TRBJ1-2; d_gene: TRBD1; v_gene: TRBV4-2; CDR3nt: TGTGCCAGCAGCCAAAAAGGACAGGGGGAGGGCTATGGCTACACCTTC; CDR3aa: CASSQKGQGEGYGYTF
abundance: .; j_gene: TRBJ1-5; d_gene: TRBD1; v_gene: TRBV20-1; CDR3nt: TGCAGTGCCAGGGTCCCGACAGGGCGATTAATAAGCAATCAGCCCCAGCATTTT; CDR3aa: CSARVPTGRLISNQPQHF
abundance: .; j_gene: TRBJ2-1; d_gene: TRBD2; v_gene: TRBV4-1; CDR3nt: TGCGCCAGCAACCGACTAGCGGGGGGGCTACAGTTCTTC; CDR3aa: CASNRLAGGLQFF
abundance: once; j_gene: TRBJ2-2; d_gene: .; v_gene: TRBV5-1; CDR3nt: TGCGCCAGCAGTCCCACTAGCCCGGGGGAGCTGTTTTTT; CDR3aa: CASSPTSPGELFF